These T cell receptor beta chains were read from a single sample in a study of T cell responses to AZD1222 COVID-19 vaccine. The assay was immunoSEQ multiplex PCR, and TCRdb's table has in-frame clones only and misses some. The sample carries about 67,000 clones, around 80% recorded once. The sequencing used peripheral blood, collected on day 0 of AZD1222 vaccination. These receptors all stem from an adult in good health. Each CDR3 is given with its conserved first and last residue. Each record gives: D gene, V gene, clone size, J gene, CDR3 length, CDR3 DNA, CDR3 protein. A D gene is named only where the DNA matches it firmly. A clone size is listed for some rows: how often the clone was seen (once, few, many), or a class if it is expanded.

-	TRBV5-1	-	TRBJ2-3	15	TGCGCCAGCAGCTTGGAGAAGAGGGCAGGAGATACGCAGTATTTT	CASSLEKRAGDTQYF
-	TRBV11-2	-	TRBJ1-5	15	TGTGCCAGCAGCTTAGATACGACCCTTAATCAGCCCCAGCATTTT	CASSLDTTLNQPQHF
-	TRBV18	-	TRBJ2-6	17	TGTGCCAGCTCACTAGTGCAGATTAACTCTGGGGCCAACGTCCTGACTTTC	CASSLVQINSGANVLTF
-	TRBV7-8	-	TRBJ1-5	14	TGTGCCAGCAGCTTAGTCCGAGAAAATCAGCCCCAGCATTTT	CASSLVRENQPQHF
-	TRBV7-8	few	TRBJ1-6	15	TGTGCCAGCAGCTTCAAGTGGGCGGATAATTCACCCCTCCACTTT	CASSFKWADNSPLHF
-	TRBV3-1/TRBV3-2	-	TRBJ1-1	16	TGTGCCAGCAGCCAAGATTGGGGGAACATGAACACTGAAGCTTTCTTT	CASSQDWGNMNTEAFF
-	TRBV19	once	TRBJ1-2	12	TGTGCCAGTAAAACACGGACCTATGGCTACACCTTC	CASKTRTYGYTF
-	TRBV12-3/TRBV12-4	-	TRBJ1-2	13	TGTGCCAGCAGTCGGAAGACCGCCCGGGGCTACACCTTC	CASSRKTARGYTF
TRBD2	TRBV4-3	once	TRBJ2-3	19	TGCGCCAGCAGCCAAGACCCTTCACTAGCGGGTGGGCTCTTGAATACGCAGTATTTT	CASSQDPSLAGGLLNTQYF
TRBD2	TRBV4-3	-	TRBJ2-1	17	TGCGCCAGCAGCCAGGGAAGGACTAGCTGGTCCTACAATGAGCAGTTCTTC	CASSQGRTSWSYNEQFF
-	TRBV14	-	TRBJ1-4	16	TGTGCCAGCAGCCTCAGGGGATACGGAGCTAATGAAAAACTGTTTTTT	CASSLRGYGANEKLFF
TRBD1	TRBV27	once	TRBJ2-1	15	TGTGCCAGCAACGTAGGGACAGGGGGCTACAATGAGCAGTTCTTC	CASNVGTGGYNEQFF
-	TRBV7-9	-	TRBJ1-1	15	TGTGCCAGCAGCCCTCTTGGTACCCTGAACACTGAAGCTTTCTTT	CASSPLGTLNTEAFF
-	TRBV6-5	once	TRBJ1-1	11	TGTGCCAGTAGGGGATTTTCTGAAGCTTTCTTT	CASRGFSEAFF
TRBD2	TRBV28	-	TRBJ2-1	15	TGTGCCAGCAGTTTAGAGGGAGGGCCCCCCCCCGAGCAGTTCTTC	CASSLEGGPPPEQFF
-	TRBV7-2	-	TRBJ2-2	17	TGTGCCAGCAGCTTGTCGGCTAACAGGGCGAACACCGGGGAGCTGTTTTTT	CASSLSANRANTGELFF
TRBD2	TRBV7-2	-	TRBJ2-7	15	TGTGCCAGCAGCCCGACCCTTGGACTAGCGGGGGAGCAGTACTTC	CASSPTLGLAGEQYF
-	TRBV5-6	-	TRBJ1-1	14	TGTGCCAGCAGCTTGGCGACAGGGAACACTGAAGCTTTCTTT	CASSLATGNTEAFF
TRBD1	TRBV6-5	-	TRBJ1-5	15	TGTGCCAGCAGCCAAGGACAGGGGGACTTGCAGCCCCAGCATTTT	CASSQGQGDLQPQHF
-	TRBV10-2	-	TRBJ2-1	13	TGCGCCAGCCGAGAGCTTTCCTACAATGAGCAGTTCTTC	CASRELSYNEQFF
-	TRBV7-8	-	TRBJ1-2	12	TGTGCCAGCAGTCTTGGCGAGTATGGCTACACCTTC	CASSLGEYGYTF
-	TRBV7-9	-	TRBJ2-7	12	TGTGCCAGCAGACTAAGTTTCCACGAGCAGTACTTC	CASRLSFHEQYF
-	TRBV5-4	few	TRBJ1-1	14	TGTGCCAGCAGCGCGGGAGGCTTGGGCACTGAAGCTTTCTTT	CASSAGGLGTEAFF
-	TRBV19	-	TRBJ1-3	13	TGTGCCAGTAGTCGGGACAACGGAAACACCATATATTTT	CASSRDNGNTIYF
TRBD2	TRBV7-3	-	TRBJ2-1	18	TGTGCCAGCAGCTTAACAGACGGACTAGCGGGACCGGGAAATGAGCAGTTCTTC	CASSLTDGLAGPGNEQFF
-	TRBV16	-	TRBJ2-7	18	TGTGCCAGCAGCCAACAGGCAGGGCTTGCGGTGCGGGCCTACGAGCAGTACTTC	CASSQQAGLAVRAYEQYF
TRBD1	TRBV29-1	-	TRBJ1-1	16	TGCAGCGTTGCGTCAGGGGGCTCTGTTAGGAACACTGAAGCTTTCTTT	CSVASGGSVRNTEAFF
-	TRBV5-8	-	TRBJ1-1	10	TGTCACCTGCACCCTACTGAAGCTTTCTTT	CHLHPTEAFF
-	TRBV12-3/TRBV12-4	-	TRBJ1-4	11	TGTGCCAGCAGTTTTGGGGAAAAACTGTTTTTT	CASSFGEKLFF
-	TRBV4-3	-	TRBJ2-2	16	TGCGCCAGCAGCCAAGATTTAAGATGGGCTGGCGGGGAGCTGTTTTTT	CASSQDLRWAGGELFF
-	TRBV24-1	-	TRBJ2-5	11	TGTGCCACTGCTGAACAAGAGACCCAGTACTTC	CATAEQETQYF